This TCR beta chain was sequenced during a study of shared clonotypes between healthy human individuals. The CDR3 runs to 14 residues. Deletions cut 4 bases from V and 3 bases from J, with 13 bases between. Germline V CDR1 and CDR2: MNHEY, SVGAGI. General study points: Only blood was sampled; tissue repertoires likely differ.

There were no recent acute infections or vaccinations among the donors, who were healthy HIV-negative adults. Each sample came from a Caucasian adult donor living in Nashville, Tennessee. Details on this clone: Its antigen remains unknown.

Data came from immunoSEQ multiplex PCR; TCRdb stores just in-frame clones and leaves some out. The table lists more than 2 million clones, approximately 95% of them singletons. This rearrangement joins TRBV6-5 to TRBJ2-7; D remains ambiguous. The clonotype was recovered from a man aged 18 to 30 in good health. The specimen was naive CD4+ T cells sorted from blood. Noted subset: CD45RA+ positively selected. DNA for the CDR3: TGTGCCAGCAGTTTGGGGTATTCAGGCTACGAGCAGTACTTC. It is translated as CASSLGYSGYEQYF.